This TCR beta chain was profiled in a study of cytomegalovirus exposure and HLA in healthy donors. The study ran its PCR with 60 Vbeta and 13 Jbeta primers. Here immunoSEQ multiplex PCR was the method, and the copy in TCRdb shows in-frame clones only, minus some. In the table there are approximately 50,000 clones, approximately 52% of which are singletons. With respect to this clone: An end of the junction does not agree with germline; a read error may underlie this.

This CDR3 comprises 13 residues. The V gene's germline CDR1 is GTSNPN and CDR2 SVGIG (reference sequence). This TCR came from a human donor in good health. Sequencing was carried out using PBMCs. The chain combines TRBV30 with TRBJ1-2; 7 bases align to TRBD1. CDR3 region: CAWTTGQERGYPF. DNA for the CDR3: TGTGCCTGGACCACTGGACAGGAGAGGGGCTACCCCTTC.